One and the same sample provided the 26 T cell receptor beta chains below, sequenced in a study of PD-L1 blockade in urothelial cancer. The assay was immunoSEQ multiplex PCR, and TCRdb's table has in-frame clones only and misses some. The table has tens of thousands of clones, 88% seen once; the top ten hold 3% to 4.5%. This specimen consisted of PBMCs, obtained around atezolizumab (anti-PD-L1) treatment. These receptor sequences come from a man aged 50 to 60 with urothelial cancer.

J is TRBJ1-4 and V is TRBV9; 9 bases are a match to TRBD1. The length of the CDR3 is 13 residues. Trimming cost V 1 base and J 8 bases; bases outside gene matches: 0. Germline loops: CDR1 SGDLS, CDR2 YYNGEE. DNA of the CDR3: TGTGCCAGCAGCGTAACAGGGGGCGAAAAACTGTTTTTT. Translating it yields CASSVTGGEKLFF.

The genes are TRBV2 and TRBJ2-5; TRBD1 matches at 8 bases. CDR3 size: 13 residues. Germline values: CDR1 SNHLY, CDR2 FYNNEI. The junction had 4 bases not matched to a gene; V was cut back by 6 bases and J by 4 bases. The CDR3 DNA sequence: TGTGCCAGCAGCGCAGGGGGCAGAGAGACCCAGTACTTC. It yields the protein CASSAGGRETQYF.

This clone was counted between two and nine times. This chain connects TRBV6-1 to TRBJ2-3; D perhaps matches TRBD1 (5 bases). Germline CDR1 and CDR2: MNHNS and SASEGT. Trimming pared 3 bases from V and 3 bases from J, leaving 10 bases between. This CDR3 has 14 residues. The CDR3 here is CASSDRVRTDTQYF. The CDR3 DNA is TGTGCCAGCAGTGACAGGGTACGTACAGATACGCAGTATTTT.

The chain recombines TRBV15 with TRBJ2-5; D might be TRBD2 (5 bases). CDR1 LNHNV and CDR2 YYDKDF come from the germline V gene (reference sequence). Trimming took off 4 bases at V and 4 bases at J, with 19 bases between the two ends. The CDR3 is made up of 16 amino acids. The CDR3 DNA reads as TGTGCCACCAGCACAGACCGGGGTCGAAGCGCAGAGACCCAGTACTTC. It is translated as CATSTDRGRSAETQYF.

This sequence joins TRBV6-1 and TRBJ2-1, with 7 bases aligning to TRBD2. V shed 4 bases and J 10 bases; nucleotides not matched to a gene: 10. Germline loops: CDR1 MNHNS, CDR2 SASEGT. The CDR3 contains 14 residues. CDR3: CASSVGTTQWEQFF. CDR3 coding DNA: TGTGCCAGCAGTGTAGGGACTACCCAATGGGAGCAGTTCTTC.

This sequence joins TRBV27 and TRBJ1-1, with D possibly matching TRBD1 (6 bases). Germline V CDR1 and CDR2: MNHEY, SMNVEV (reference sequence). The CDR3 spans 14 residues. V lost 0 bases and J 10 bases, leaving 15 bases between the germline ends. The DNA of the CDR3 is TGTGCCAGCAGTTTATCGAGGGGGGGGAAGGTAGCTTTCTTT. It is translated as CASSLSRGGKVAFF.

The chain combines TRBV7-8 with TRBJ2-7; D call uncertain. Germline values: CDR1 SGHVS, CDR2 FQNEAQ. CDR3 length: 12 residues. V dropped 1 base and J dropped 9 bases, with 10 bases sitting between them. The CDR3 reads CASSLDSGWQYF. CDR3 sequence (DNA): TGTGCCAGCAGCTTAGATTCGGGTTGGCAGTACTTC.

This chain connects TRBV9 to TRBJ2-1, with 13 bases fitting TRBD2. The germline V gene encodes CDR1 SGDLS and CDR2 YYNGEE. CDR3 length: 16 amino acids. V trimming: 1 base; J trimming: 9 bases; junction bases outside the gene matches: 7. CDR3 coding DNA: TGTGCCAGCAGCGTACAAACTAGCGGGGGGGCCGGTGAGCAGTTCTTC. Amino acid sequence: CASSVQTSGGAGEQFF.

This clone was observed once. V gene TRBV27 combines with J gene TRBJ1-4, with a tentative D call TRBD1 (6 bases). V gave up 4 bases and J gave up 3 bases, with 12 bases separating them. CDR1 is MNHEY and CDR2 is SMNVEV in the germline V gene (reference sequence). The CDR3 contains 15 residues. DNA for the CDR3: TGTGCCAGCAGTTCCCAGGACAGACCTAATGAAAAACTGTTTTTT. It translates to CASSSQDRPNEKLFF.

This rearrangement joins TRBV27 to TRBJ1-5; D remains ambiguous. CDR1 is MNHEY, CDR2 SMNVEV, per germline (reference sequence). CDR3 length: 16 amino acids. V lost 4 bases and J lost 7, with 20 bases in between. This CDR3 is CASSSTKTVEAQPQHF. DNA of the CDR3: TGTGCCAGCAGTTCCACAAAGACGGTTGAGGCCCAGCCCCAGCATTTT.

This clone was recorded a few times. The chain combines TRBV19 with TRBJ1-1, with D possibly being TRBD1 (5 bases). CDR3 size: 13 residues. Trimming cost V 6 bases and J 4 bases, with 12 bases left between them. The germline V gene encodes CDR1 LNHDA and CDR2 SQIVND (reference sequence). This chain's CDR3 is CASSLLGGTEAFF. The CDR3 bases are TGTGCCAGTAGCCTGTTGGGGGGCACTGAAGCTTTCTTT.

The CDR3 DNA follows: TGTGCCAGCGCCCGGGGAGGGACCCAGCCCCAGCATTTT. Protein sequence: CASARGGTQPQHF. The chain employs TRBV18 and TRBJ1-5, with a possible D match to TRBD1 (5 bases). The length of the CDR3 is 13 residues. The V gene lost 8 bases and the J gene lost 7 bases, with 15 bases spanning the gap. Germline V gene sequence: CDR1 KGHSH, CDR2 LQKENI.

CDR3 in DNA: TGCGCCAGCAGCGCGTCCGGGACTAGCCATGAGCAGTTCTTC. This gives the protein CASSASGTSHEQFF. This chain uses TRBV5-1 with TRBJ2-1; 9 bases are shared with TRBD2. V was pared by 4 bases and J by 8 bases, with 7 bases of the junction left unmatched. CDR3 length: 14 residues. Looked up from germline, CDR1 is SGHRS and CDR2 is YFSETQ.

The chain is built from TRBV15 and TRBJ2-5; 8 bases map to TRBD1. In germline, CDR1 is LNHNV, CDR2 YYDKDF (reference sequence). CDR3 length equals 16 residues. V dropped 5 bases and J dropped 4; count of bases not matched to a gene: 12. Written as DNA, the CDR3 is TGTGCCACCAGCGGACCGGGACAGGCTTTTATAGAGACCCAGTACTTC. Amino acid sequence: CATSGPGQAFIETQYF.

V gene TRBV7-6 combines with J gene TRBJ1-3, with 7 bases lining up with TRBD1. CDR1 and CDR2 (germline): SGHVS, FNYEAQ. The CDR3 has 13 residues. The V and J ends lost 7 bases and 5 bases, in that order; junction bases with no gene match: 5. The CDR3 loop is CASNQTGRNTIYF. The CDR3 nucleotides are TGTGCCAGCAACCAGACAGGGAGAAACACCATATATTTT.

J is TRBJ2-3 and V is TRBV27; the match to TRBD2 covers 10 bases. This CDR3 has 15 amino acids. V shed 7 bases and J 7 bases; nucleotides not matched to a gene: 11. CDR1 is MNHEY, CDR2 SMNVEV, per germline (reference sequence). Written as DNA, the CDR3 is TGTGCCAGCACCCCTGGGGCTAGCGGGAGACATACGCAGTATTTT. As protein: CASTPGASGRHTQYF.

The chain uses TRBV6-5 and TRBJ2-1; TRBD2 is a possible D gene (5 bases). The CDR3 has 13 residues. V lost 2 bases and J 12 bases, leaving 14 bases between the germline ends. Germline lookup yields CDR1 MNHEY and CDR2 SVGAGI. The DNA of the CDR3 is TGTGCCAGCAGTTACCTGGCCGAGCGGCGGCAGTTCTTC. This codes for CASSYLAERRQFF.

This clone was counted only a few times. The chain employs TRBV9 and TRBJ2-1; perhaps TRBD2 as D (6 bases). CDR3 size: 14 residues. V shed 4 bases and J shed 5 bases, with 13 bases lying between them. Germline V gene sequence: CDR1 SGDLS, CDR2 YYNGEE. Here the CDR3 reads CASSPGLLNNEQFF. The CDR3 DNA reads as TGTGCCAGCAGCCCGGGACTTCTTAACAATGAGCAGTTCTTC.

The chain couples TRBV20-1 to TRBJ2-3, with D tentatively TRBD2 (6 bases). CDR3 length equals 11 residues. The V gene's germline CDR1 is DFQATT and CDR2 SNEGSKA (reference sequence). The V gene lost 6 bases and the J gene lost 9 bases, with 13 bases spanning the gap. DNA for the CDR3: TGCAGTGCAGTGAGGGAGGACACGCAGTATTTT. Its translation is CSAVREDTQYF.

The chain links TRBV7-7 to TRBJ2-5; 8 positions match TRBD1. The V segment lost 1 base and the J segment 2 bases; nucleotides outside the gene matches: 0. CDR1 is SSHAT and CDR2 is FNYEAQ in the germline V gene (reference sequence). The CDR3 has 14 residues. The CDR3 sequence: CASSLGTGQETQYF. CDR3 sequence (DNA): TGTGCCAGCAGCTTAGGGACAGGGCAAGAGACCCAGTACTTC.

The genes are TRBV19 and TRBJ2-2, with 7 nucleotides matching TRBD1. V shed 3 bases and J 3 bases; nucleotides not matched to a gene: 4. This CDR3 has 15 residues. Germline CDR1 reads LNHDA; CDR2 reads SQIVND (reference sequence). The CDR3, as DNA: TGTGCCAGTAGTATCCCCGACAGGGACACCGGGGAGCTGTTTTTT. It codes for CASSIPDRDTGELFF.

J is TRBJ1-4 and V is TRBV28; D is possibly TRBD1 (6 bases). Germline CDR1 is MDHEN and CDR2 is SYDVKM. Trimming removed 6 bases from V and 7 bases from J, with 15 bases in between. This CDR3 is 14 amino acids long. The CDR3 region has the DNA TGTGCCAGCAGCCGCGGGGGGCTATCTGAAAAACTGTTTTTT. Protein product: CASSRGGLSEKLFF. Filled out from reference TRBV28 and TRBJ1-4, the complete variable domain reads DVKVTQSSRYLVKRTGEKVFLECVQDMDHENMFWYRQDPGLGLRLIYFSYDVKMKEKGDIPEGYSVSREKKERFSLILESASTNQTSMYLCASSRGGLSEKLFFGSGTQLSVL.

This chain links TRBV4-1 with TRBJ1-1, with a weak D call TRBD1 (6 bases). The CDR3 totals 16 residues. CDR1 is MGHRA, CDR2 YSYEKL, per germline. Trimming removed 3 bases at V and 0 bases at J, with 14 bases between. The CDR3 spells CASSQNRGILNTEAFF. The CDR3 DNA is TGCGCCAGCAGCCAGAATAGGGGGATTCTGAACACTGAAGCTTTCTTT.

CDR3 sequence (DNA): TGTGCCAGCAGCGTAGCTAGCGGGAGGGGAACAGATACGCAGTATTTT. This sequence encodes CASSVASGRGTDTQYF. The V call is TRBV9, the J call TRBJ2-3, with 12 nucleotides matching TRBD2. This CDR3 is 16 amino acids long. Germline V lookup: CDR1 SGDLS, CDR2 YYNGEE. Trimming removed 0 bases from V and 3 bases from J; junction bases left unmatched: 2.

The chain links TRBV29-1 to TRBJ1-2, with 7 bases fitting TRBD1. CDR1 is SQVTM and CDR2 is ANQGSEA in the germline V gene. The CDR3 consists of 13 residues. The V segment lost 5 bases and the J segment 5 bases; nucleotides outside the gene matches: 8. The CDR3 spells CSVSGQIDYGYTF. The CDR3 DNA follows: TGCAGCGTTTCGGGACAGATTGATTATGGCTACACCTTC.

The chain uses TRBV6-1 and TRBJ1-1, with a possible D match to TRBD1 (5 bases). The length of the CDR3 is 14 residues. Germline V gene lookup returns CDR1 MNHNS and CDR2 SASEGT. The V and J ends lost 3 bases and 3 bases respectively, with 11 bases between them. DNA for the CDR3: TGTGCCAGCAGTGAGCGGGGGAGAGACACTGAAGCTTTCTTT. Protein sequence: CASSERGRDTEAFF.